This T cell receptor (beta chain) is from a study of blood T cell repertoires in COVID-19. Study-wide background: T cells, B-cell-depleted T cells, or PBMCs provided the cDNA or gDNA that served as material.

Seattle patients were enrolled during active infection and followed longitudinally. CDR1 is SNHLY, CDR2 FYNNEI, per germline. The CDR3 contains 15 residues. V lost 6 bases to trimming and J lost 5 bases; unmatched junction nucleotides: 10. In the authors' methods: Estimated nucleated cell counts came from reference gene primer amplification. Sequencing was performed with immunoSEQ multiplex PCR; in TCRdb, only in-frame clones are kept and a portion is missing. D and trimming were read from the DNA, whereas the V and J calls and clone size are those reported in that table. The sample consists of approximately 250,000 clones, roughly 91% of them appearing once.

This clonotype was obtained from a man aged 25 to 45 with COVID-19, enrolled during active disease. The sample was peripheral blood. The chain couples TRBV2 to TRBJ1-2; TRBD1 aligns across 9 bases. CDR3 in amino acids: CASRAYRGQAYGYTF. The CDR3 DNA reads as TGTGCCAGCAGAGCCTACAGGGGGCAAGCGTATGGCTACACCTTC.